The T cell receptor (beta chain) under discussion was sequenced for a study of PD-1 blockade in classical Hodgkin lymphoma. General observations from the study: In newly diagnosed patients, baseline TCR diversity was reportedly below that of healthy donors. Prior therapy or disease activity may underlie the repertoire differences, whose causes remain undefined.

Each patient experienced a relapse that followed autologous stem cell transplantation, and brentuximab vedotin exposure varied. Classifying best responses yielded complete response, partial response or progressive disease. Of note for this clone: What it recognizes is unknown.

Method: immunoSEQ multiplex PCR; TCRdb's copy keeps in-frame clones and lacks some. Seen here are 13,000 or so clones, roughly 92% observed once, and the top ten hold 20% to 25%. The sequenced sample was peripheral blood mononuclear cells (PBMCs), obtained at baseline. The sequence was collected from a human donor with classical Hodgkin lymphoma.

The CDR3 coding sequence is TGTGCCAGCTCACCACCCGGGGGGATCGGGGAGACCCAGTACTTC. Its protein is CASSPPGGIGETQYF. V usage is TRBV18 and J usage is TRBJ2-5, with 7 nucleotides matching TRBD2. Germline lookup yields CDR1 KGHSH and CDR2 LQKENI. V lost 0 bases and J lost 5; bases outside the gene matches: 6. CDR3 length: 15 residues.